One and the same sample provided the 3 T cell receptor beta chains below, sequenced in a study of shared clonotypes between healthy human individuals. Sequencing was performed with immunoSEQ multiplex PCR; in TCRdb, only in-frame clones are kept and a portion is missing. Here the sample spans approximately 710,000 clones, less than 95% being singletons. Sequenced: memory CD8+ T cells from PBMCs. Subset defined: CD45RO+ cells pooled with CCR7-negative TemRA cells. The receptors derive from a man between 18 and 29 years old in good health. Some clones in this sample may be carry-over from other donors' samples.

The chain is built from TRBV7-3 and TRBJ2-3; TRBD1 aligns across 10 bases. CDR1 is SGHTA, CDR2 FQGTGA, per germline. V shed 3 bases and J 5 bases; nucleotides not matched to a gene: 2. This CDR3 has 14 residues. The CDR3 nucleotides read TGTGCCAGCAGCTTGACAGGGGGCTTAGATACGCAGTATTTT. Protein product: CASSLTGGLDTQYF.

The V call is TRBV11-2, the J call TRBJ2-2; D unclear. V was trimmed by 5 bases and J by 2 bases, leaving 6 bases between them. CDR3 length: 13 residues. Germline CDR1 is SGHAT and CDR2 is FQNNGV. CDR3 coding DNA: TGTGCCAGCAGCCACGTCAACACCGGGGAGCTGTTTTTT. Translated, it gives CASSHVNTGELFF.

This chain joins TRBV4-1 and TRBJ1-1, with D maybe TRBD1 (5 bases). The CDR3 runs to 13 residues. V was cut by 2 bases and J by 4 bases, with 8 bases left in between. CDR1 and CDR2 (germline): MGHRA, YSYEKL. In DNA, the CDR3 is TGCGCCAGCAGCCAATCAGGGTCCACTGAAGCTTTCTTT. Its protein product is CASSQSGSTEAFF.